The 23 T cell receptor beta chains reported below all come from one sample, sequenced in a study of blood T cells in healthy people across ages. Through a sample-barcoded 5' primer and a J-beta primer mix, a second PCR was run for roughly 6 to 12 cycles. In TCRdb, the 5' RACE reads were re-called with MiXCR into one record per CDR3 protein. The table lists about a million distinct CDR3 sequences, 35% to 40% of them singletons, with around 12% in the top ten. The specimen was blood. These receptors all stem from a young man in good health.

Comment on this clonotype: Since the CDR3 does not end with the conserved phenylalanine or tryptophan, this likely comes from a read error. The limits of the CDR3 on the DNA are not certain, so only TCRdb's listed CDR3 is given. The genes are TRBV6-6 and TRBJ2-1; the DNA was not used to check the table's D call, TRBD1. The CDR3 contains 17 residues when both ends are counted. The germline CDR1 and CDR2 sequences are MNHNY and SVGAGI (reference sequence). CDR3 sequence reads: CASSWTGIGSSYNEQWN.

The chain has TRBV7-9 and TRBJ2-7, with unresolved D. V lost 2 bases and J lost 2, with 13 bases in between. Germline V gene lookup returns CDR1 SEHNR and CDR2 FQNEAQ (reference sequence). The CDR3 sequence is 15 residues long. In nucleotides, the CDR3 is TGTGCCAGCAGCTTAATAGAGGCAGAAGCCTACGAGCAGTACTTC. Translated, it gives CASSLIEAEAYEQYF.

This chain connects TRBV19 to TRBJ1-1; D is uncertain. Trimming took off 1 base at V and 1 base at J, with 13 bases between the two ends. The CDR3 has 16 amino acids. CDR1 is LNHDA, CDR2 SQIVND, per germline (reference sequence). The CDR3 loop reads CASSIGPRRTNTEAFF. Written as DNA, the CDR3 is TGTGCCAGTAGTATAGGTCCGAGACGGACGAACACTGAAGCTTTCTTT.

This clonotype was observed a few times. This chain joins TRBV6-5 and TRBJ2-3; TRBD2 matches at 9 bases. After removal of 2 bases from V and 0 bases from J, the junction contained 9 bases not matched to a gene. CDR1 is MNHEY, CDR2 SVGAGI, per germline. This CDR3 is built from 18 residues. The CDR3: CASSYKFRLAGSTDTQYF. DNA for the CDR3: TGTGCCAGCAGTTACAAATTCAGGCTAGCGGGGAGCACAGATACGCAGTATTTT.

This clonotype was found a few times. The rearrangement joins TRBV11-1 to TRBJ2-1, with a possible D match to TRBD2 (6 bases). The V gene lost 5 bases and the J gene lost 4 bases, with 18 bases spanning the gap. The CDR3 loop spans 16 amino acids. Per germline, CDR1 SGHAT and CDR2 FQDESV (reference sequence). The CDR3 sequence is CASSARGDSRYNEQFF. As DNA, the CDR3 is TGTGCCAGCAGCGCCCGCGGGGACTCCAGATACAATGAGCAGTTCTTC.

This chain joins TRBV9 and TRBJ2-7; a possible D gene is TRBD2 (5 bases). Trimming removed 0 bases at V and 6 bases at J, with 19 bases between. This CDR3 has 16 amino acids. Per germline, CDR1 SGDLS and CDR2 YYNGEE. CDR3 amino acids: CASSVGSSRVRPEQYF. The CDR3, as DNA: TGTGCCAGCAGCGTAGGGTCTAGCCGGGTCCGCCCCGAGCAGTACTTC.

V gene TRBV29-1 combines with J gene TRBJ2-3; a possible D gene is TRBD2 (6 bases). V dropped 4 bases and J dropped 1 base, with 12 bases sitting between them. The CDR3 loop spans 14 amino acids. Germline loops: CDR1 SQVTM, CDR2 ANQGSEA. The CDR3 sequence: CSVVYGGGTDTQYF. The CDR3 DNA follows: TGCAGCGTTGTATACGGGGGAGGCACAGATACGCAGTATTTT.

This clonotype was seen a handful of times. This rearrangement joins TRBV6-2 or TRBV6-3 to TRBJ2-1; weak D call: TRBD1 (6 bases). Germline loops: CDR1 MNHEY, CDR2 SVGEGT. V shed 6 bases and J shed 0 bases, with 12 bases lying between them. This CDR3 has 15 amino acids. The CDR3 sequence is CASSYRESSYNEQFF. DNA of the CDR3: TGTGCCAGCAGCTACAGGGAGAGCTCCTACAATGAGCAGTTCTTC.

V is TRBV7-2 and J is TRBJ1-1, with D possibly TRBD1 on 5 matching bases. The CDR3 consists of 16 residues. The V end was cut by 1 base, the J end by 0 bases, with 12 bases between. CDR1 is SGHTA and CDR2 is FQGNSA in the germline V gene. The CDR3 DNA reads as TGTGCCAGCAGCTTAGTGGGGGGAACTATGAACACTGAAGCTTTCTTT. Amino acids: CASSLVGGTMNTEAFF.

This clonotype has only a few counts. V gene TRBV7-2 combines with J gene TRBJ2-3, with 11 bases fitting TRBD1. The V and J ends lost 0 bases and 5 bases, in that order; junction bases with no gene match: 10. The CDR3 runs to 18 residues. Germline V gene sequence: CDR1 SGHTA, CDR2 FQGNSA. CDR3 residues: CASSLAPSGTGGRDTQYF. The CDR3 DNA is TGTGCCAGCAGCTTAGCACCCTCCGGGACAGGGGGGAGAGATACGCAGTATTTT.

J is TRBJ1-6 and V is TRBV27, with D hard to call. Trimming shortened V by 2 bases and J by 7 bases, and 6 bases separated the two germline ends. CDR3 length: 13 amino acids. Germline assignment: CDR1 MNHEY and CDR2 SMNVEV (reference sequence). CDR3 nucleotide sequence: TGTGCCAGCAGTTTACGGCAGAATTCACCCCTCCACTTT. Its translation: CASSLRQNSPLHF.

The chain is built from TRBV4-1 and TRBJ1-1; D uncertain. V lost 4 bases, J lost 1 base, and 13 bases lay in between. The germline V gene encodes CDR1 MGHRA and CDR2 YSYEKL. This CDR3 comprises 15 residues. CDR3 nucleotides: TGCGCCAGCAGCCCCGCGGGGAGGAGGAACACTGAAGCTTTCTTT. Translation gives CASSPAGRRNTEAFF.

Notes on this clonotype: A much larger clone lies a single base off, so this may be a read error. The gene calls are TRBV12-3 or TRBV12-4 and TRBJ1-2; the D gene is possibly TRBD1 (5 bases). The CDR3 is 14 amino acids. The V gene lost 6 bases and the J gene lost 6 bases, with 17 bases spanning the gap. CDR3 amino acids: CASRFSSGSHGYTF. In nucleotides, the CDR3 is TGTGCCAGCAGATTCTCGTCAGGGAGTCATGGCTACACCTTC.

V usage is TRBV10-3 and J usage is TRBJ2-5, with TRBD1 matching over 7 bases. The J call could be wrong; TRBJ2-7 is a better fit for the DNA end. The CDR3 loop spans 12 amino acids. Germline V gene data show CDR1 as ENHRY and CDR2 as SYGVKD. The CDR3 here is CAIGPRGIEQYF. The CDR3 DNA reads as TGTGCCATCGGCCCCAGGGGGATCGAGCAGTACTTC.

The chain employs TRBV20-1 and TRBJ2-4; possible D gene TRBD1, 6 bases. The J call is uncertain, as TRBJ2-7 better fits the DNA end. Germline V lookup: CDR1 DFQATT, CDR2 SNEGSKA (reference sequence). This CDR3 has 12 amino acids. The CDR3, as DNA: TGCAGTGCTAGGGGACAATCCAACGAGCAGTACTTC. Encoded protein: CSARGQSNEQYF.

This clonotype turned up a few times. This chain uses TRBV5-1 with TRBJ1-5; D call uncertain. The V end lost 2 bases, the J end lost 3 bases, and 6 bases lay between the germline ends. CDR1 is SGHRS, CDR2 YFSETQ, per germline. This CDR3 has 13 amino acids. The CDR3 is CASSFAPNQPQHF. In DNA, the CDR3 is TGCGCCAGCAGCTTTGCCCCCAATCAGCCCCAGCATTTT.

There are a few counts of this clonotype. CDR3 sequence reads: CSVRGRANTEAFF. CDR3 nucleotide sequence: TGCAGCGTCCGTGGACGGGCGAACACTGAAGCTTTCTTT. J is TRBJ1-1 and V is TRBV29-1; D remains ambiguous. Trimming shortened V by 6 bases and J by 1 base, and 12 bases separated the two germline ends. This CDR3 has 13 amino acids. Germline V lookup: CDR1 SQVTM, CDR2 ANQGSEA. The variable domain in full, completed from reference TRBV29-1 and TRBJ1-1, reads SAVISQKPSRDICQRGTSLTIQCQVDSQVTMMFWYRQQPGQSLTLIATANQGSEATYESGFVIDKFPISRPNLTFSTLTVSNMSPEDSSIYLCSVRGRANTEAFFGQGTRLTVV.

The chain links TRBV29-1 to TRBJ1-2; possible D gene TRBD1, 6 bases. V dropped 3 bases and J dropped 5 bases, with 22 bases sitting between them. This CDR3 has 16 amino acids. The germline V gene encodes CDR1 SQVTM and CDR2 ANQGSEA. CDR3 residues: CSVESVGGQWVYGYTF. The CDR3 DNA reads TGCAGCGTTGAGAGTGTAGGCGGACAGTGGGTTTATGGCTACACCTTC.

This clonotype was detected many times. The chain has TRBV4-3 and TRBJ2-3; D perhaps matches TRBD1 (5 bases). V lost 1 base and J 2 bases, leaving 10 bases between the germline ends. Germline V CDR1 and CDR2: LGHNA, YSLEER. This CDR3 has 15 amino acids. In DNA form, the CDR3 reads TGCGCCAGCAGCCAAGGGGGCGGTAACACAGATACGCAGTATTTT. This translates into CASSQGGGNTDTQYF.

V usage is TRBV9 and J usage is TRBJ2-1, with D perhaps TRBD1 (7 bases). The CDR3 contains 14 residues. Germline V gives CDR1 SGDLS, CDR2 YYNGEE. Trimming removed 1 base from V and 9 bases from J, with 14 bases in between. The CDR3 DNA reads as TGTGCCAGCAGCGTAAGGTTCCAGGGGGGTGAGCAGTTCTTC. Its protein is CASSVRFQGGEQFF. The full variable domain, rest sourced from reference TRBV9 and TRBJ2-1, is DSGVTQTPKHLITATGQRVTLRCSPRSGDLSVYWYQQSLDQGLQFLIQYYNGEERAKGNILERFSAQQFPDLHSELNLSSLELGDSALYFCASSVRFQGGEQFFGPGTRLTVL.

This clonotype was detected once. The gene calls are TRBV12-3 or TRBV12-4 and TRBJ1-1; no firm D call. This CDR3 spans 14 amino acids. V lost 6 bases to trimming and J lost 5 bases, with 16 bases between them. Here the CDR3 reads CASSSWRVDTEAFF. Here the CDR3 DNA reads TGTGCCAGCAGCTCGTGGAGGGTGGATACTGAAGCTTTCTTT.

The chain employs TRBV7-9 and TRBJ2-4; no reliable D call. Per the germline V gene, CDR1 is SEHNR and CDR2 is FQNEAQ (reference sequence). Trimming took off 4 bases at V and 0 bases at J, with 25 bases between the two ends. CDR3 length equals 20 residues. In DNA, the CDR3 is TGTGCCAGCAGCTCACTCGATGGCAGCGTAGATAATTTAGCCAAAAACATTCAGTACTTC. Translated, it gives CASSSLDGSVDNLAKNIQYF. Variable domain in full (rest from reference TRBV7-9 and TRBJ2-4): DTGVSQNPRHKITKRGQNVTFRCDPISEHNRLYWYRQTLGQGPEFLTYFQNEAQLEKSRLLSDRFSAERPKGSFSTLEIQRTEQGDSAMYLCASSSLDGSVDNLAKNIQYFGAGTRLSVL.

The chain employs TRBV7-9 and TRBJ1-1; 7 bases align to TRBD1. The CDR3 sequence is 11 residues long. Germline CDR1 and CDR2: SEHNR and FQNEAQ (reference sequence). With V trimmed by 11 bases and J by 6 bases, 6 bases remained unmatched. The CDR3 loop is CAAGQDSEAFF. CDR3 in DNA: TGTGCCGCAGGACAGGACTCTGAAGCTTTCTTT.